The clone carrying this TCR beta chain came up a few times. TCRdb called the PCR reads again in MiXCR, with one record for every CDR3 protein. The sample lists 15,000 to 20,000 distinct CDR3 sequences, over 40% occurring once. Trimming took 5 bases from V and 6 from J; bases not matched to a gene: 12. Germline CDR1 is SGHTA and CDR2 is FQGNSA. The length of the CDR3 is 17 residues. The data stem from a study of tumor-infiltrating lymphocytes in oesophageal squamous cell carcinoma. The chain joins TRBV7-2 to TRBJ2-5; 13 bases agree with TRBD2. The sequenced sample was normal esophageal tissue next to the tumor. The TCR comes from a female donor with esophageal squamous cell carcinoma. CDR3 in DNA: TGTGCCAGCAGCCAGGGACTAGCGGGAACAGTCGGGAAGACCCAGTACTTC. The encoded protein is CASSQGLAGTVGKTQYF.